One sample yielded the 2 T cell receptor beta chains listed below, sequenced in a study of T cells after yellow fever vaccination. TCRdb fed the 5' RACE reads into MiXCR, producing one record per CDR3 protein. Among fewer than 400,000 distinct CDR3 sequences listed, 6.2% were seen once. The specimen was PBMCs, collected 5 days after the yellow fever booster vaccination. Receptors were obtained from a man younger than 45 who received the YFV17D yellow fever vaccine.

This sequence joins TRBV11-3 and TRBJ2-5; D might be TRBD1 (6 bases). The V gene lost 5 bases and the J gene lost 3 bases, with 10 bases spanning the gap. The CDR3 totals 13 residues. Germline values: CDR1 SGHNT, CDR2 YENEEA. The CDR3 region has the DNA TGTGCCAGCAGCCCAACAGGGAAAGAGACCCAGTACTTC. Its protein is CASSPTGKETQYF.

The chain joins TRBV7-2 to TRBJ2-3; 7 nucleotides agree with TRBD1. Germline lookup yields CDR1 SGHTA and CDR2 FQGNSA. This CDR3 is built from 16 residues. Germline trimming cut 3 bases from V and 0 bases from J; bases unmatched to any gene: 6. The CDR3 DNA follows: TGTGCCAGCAGCTTGCGGACAGGTTTGAGCACAGATACGCAGTATTTT. This translates into CASSLRTGLSTDTQYF.